Detailed here is one T cell receptor beta chain. The antigen is unknown. Germline V CDR1 and CDR2: MNHEY, SMNVEV (reference sequence). V shed 0 bases and J shed 0 bases, with 9 bases lying between them. The CDR3 is 17 residues long. This sample stems from a study of a mutant IDH1 vaccine in newly diagnosed glioma. At the level of the study: Treated patients comprised around 62% males and roughly 40% females, mean age approximately 42 years. Most patients had received both radiotherapy and temozolomide, the prior options being radiotherapy, temozolomide, or both. Study findings and constraints: Vaccine-induced responses were seen in around 93% of patients, spanning several MHC alleles. Pseudoprogression showed no apparent link to changes in top peripheral T cell clonotypes.

Clones were sequenced by immunoSEQ multiplex PCR, and TCRdb holds only the in-frame ones, with some missing. Counted here are about 75,000 clones, about 91% occurring once; the ten biggest clones make up just over 0.55%. Time point reported: week 5, during vaccination. Alongside topical imiquimod, each dose of vaccine comprised 300 ug of mutant IDH1 20-mer peptide. This clonotype was sampled from a woman aged 45-59 years with glioma. The sample was PBMCs, taken from a glioma patient whose treatment included an IDH1 peptide vaccine. This chain connects TRBV27 to TRBJ2-6; D gene ambiguous. CDR3 protein: CASSLSPDNSGANVLTF. For the CDR3, the DNA is TGTGCCAGCAGTTTATCACCCGACAACTCTGGGGCCAACGTCCTGACTTTC.